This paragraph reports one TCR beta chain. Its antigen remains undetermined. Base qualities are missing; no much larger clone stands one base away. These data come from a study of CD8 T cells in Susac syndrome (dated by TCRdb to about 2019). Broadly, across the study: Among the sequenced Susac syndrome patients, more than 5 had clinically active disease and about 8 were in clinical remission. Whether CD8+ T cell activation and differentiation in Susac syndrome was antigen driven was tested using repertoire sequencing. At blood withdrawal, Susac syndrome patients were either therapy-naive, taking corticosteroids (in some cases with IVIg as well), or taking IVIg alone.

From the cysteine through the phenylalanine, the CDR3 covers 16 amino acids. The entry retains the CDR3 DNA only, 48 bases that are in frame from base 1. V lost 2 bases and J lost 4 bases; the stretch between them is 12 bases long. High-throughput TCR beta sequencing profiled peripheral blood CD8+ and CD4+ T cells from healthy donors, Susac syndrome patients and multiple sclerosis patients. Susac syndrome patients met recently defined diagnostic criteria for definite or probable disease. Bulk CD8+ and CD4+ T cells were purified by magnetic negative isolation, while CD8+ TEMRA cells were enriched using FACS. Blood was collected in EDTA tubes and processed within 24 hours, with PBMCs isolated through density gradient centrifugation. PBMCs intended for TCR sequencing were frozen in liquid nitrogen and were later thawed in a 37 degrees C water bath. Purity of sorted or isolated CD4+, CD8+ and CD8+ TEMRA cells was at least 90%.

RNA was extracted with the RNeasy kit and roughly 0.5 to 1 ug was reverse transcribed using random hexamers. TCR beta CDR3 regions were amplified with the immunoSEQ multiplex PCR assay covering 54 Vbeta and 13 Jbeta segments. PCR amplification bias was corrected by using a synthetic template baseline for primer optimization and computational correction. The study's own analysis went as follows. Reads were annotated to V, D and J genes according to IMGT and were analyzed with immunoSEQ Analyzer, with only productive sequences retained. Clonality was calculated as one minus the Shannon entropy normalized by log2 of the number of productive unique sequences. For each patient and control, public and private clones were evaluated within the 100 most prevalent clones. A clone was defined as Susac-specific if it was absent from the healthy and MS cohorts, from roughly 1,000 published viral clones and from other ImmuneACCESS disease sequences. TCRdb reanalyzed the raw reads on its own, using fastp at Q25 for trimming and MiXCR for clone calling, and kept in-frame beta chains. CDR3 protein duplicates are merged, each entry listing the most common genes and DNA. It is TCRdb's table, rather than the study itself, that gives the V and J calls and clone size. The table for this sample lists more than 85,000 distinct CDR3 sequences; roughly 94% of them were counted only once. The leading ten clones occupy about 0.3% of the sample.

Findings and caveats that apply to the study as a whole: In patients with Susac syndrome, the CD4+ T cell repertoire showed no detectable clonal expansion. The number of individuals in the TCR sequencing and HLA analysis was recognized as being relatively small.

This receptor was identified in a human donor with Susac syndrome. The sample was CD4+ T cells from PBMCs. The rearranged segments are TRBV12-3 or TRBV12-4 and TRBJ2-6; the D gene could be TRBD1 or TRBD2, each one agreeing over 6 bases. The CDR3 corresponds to CASSLMGGAGANVLTF. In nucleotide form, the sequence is TGTGCCAGCAGTTTAATGGGGGGCGCGGGGGCCAACGTCCTGACTTTC.